Listed here is a single T cell receptor (beta chain). Its antigen is unknown. The germline V and J ends were trimmed by 0 bases and 1 base, with 5 bases remaining between them. This CDR3 contains 14 residues. Germline CDR1 and CDR2: KGHSH and LQKENI. This sample's time point: roughly 12 months of natalizumab therapy. Every listed patient previously received interferon beta; all PML patients were women. Sequencing was at survey level. Clones were read by immunoSEQ multiplex PCR, and TCRdb kept only the in-frame ones, dropping some. This table holds about 25,000 clones, around 90% found once. These data originate in a study of multiple sclerosis patients with progressive multifocal leukoencephalopathy. Study conclusions and caveats: In most PML patients, TRB repertoires appeared less diverse by entropy.

This sequence was found in a man under 40 with multiple sclerosis. This specimen was PBMCs, taken from a patient treated with natalizumab. The genes are TRBV18 and TRBJ2-3; no reliable D call. As DNA, the CDR3 is TGTGCCAGCTCACCACCGAGCCGCACAGATACGCAGTATTTT. It is translated as CASSPPSRTDTQYF.